The text below deals with one T cell receptor beta chain. Its antigen is as yet unknown. The V gene end was trimmed by 6 bases and the J gene end by 0 bases; junction bases not matched to a gene: 5. The germline V gene encodes CDR1 SGHDN and CDR2 FVKESK. The CDR3 extends over 15 amino acids. The sample originates from a study of cytomegalovirus exposure and HLA in healthy donors. Study results and caveats: An analysis done earlier found most TCR beta V segments productive about 87% or about 30% of the time.

The PCR employed 60 Vbeta primers together with 13 Jbeta primers. Profiling relied on immunoSEQ multiplex PCR, and the TCRdb table lists in-frame clones only, not all of them. The table includes roughly 160,000 clones, around nine tenths detected once. Sample: PBMCs. This TCR was recovered from a woman aged 25 to 39 in good health and CMV-seronegative. The J gene is TRBJ2-3, the V gene TRBV14, with 8 bases aligning to TRBD1. The chain's CDR3 is CASRQDRASTDTQYF. Written as DNA, the CDR3 is TGTGCCAGCAGGCAGGACAGGGCAAGCACAGATACGCAGTATTTT.